A single sample gave rise to the 20 T cell receptor beta chains below, sequenced in a study of shared clonotypes between healthy human individuals. Only CD45RO-negative cells positively selected for CCR7 counted as naive CD8 cells, so terminally differentiated effector memory CD45RA+ cells were excluded. Some clones are missing from TCRdb's copy, which holds only in-frame ones; the method was immunoSEQ multiplex PCR. The sample lists nearly 2 million clones, just under 95% seen once, with around 1.2% in the top ten. The sequenced sample was naive CD8+ T cells sorted from blood. Every receptor here comes from a man between 18 and 35 years old in good health.

With regard to this clone: Other DNA sequences in this sample translate to the same CDR3. The chain links TRBV30 to TRBJ1-5; 11 positions match TRBD1. The CDR3 spans 14 residues. Germline loops: CDR1 GTSNPN, CDR2 SVGIG (reference sequence). V dropped 2 bases and J dropped 6; count of bases not matched to a gene: 3. For the CDR3, the DNA is TGTGCCTGGAGTCCGGGACAGGGGGGTCAGCCCCAGCATTTT. Protein: CAWSPGQGGQPQHF.

Comments on this clone: This sample also contains other DNA sequences that code for the same CDR3. Written as DNA, the CDR3 is TGCGCCAGCAGCCAAGACGGTACCTACGAGCAGTACTTC. Amino acids: CASSQDGTYEQYF. This sequence joins TRBV4-1 and TRBJ2-7, with D unclear. CDR1 and CDR2 from the germline V gene are MGHRA and YSYEKL. Trimming left V 0 bases short and J 2 bases short, with 5 bases between. This CDR3 comprises 13 residues.

The chain has TRBV4-1 and TRBJ2-7; tentative D call: TRBD1 (5 bases). The germline CDR1 and CDR2 sequences are MGHRA and YSYEKL. The CDR3 consists of 15 residues. V was clipped by 0 bases and J by 6 bases, with 15 bases between them. In DNA, the CDR3 is TGCGCCAGCAGCCAAGATAGGGGTTTATTGGGCGAGCAGTACTTC. Its protein product is CASSQDRGLLGEQYF.

The chain links TRBV5-8 to TRBJ2-7, with 7 bases that match TRBD1. Trimming removed 2 bases from V and 7 bases from J; junction bases left unmatched: 9. This CDR3 is 14 amino acids long. Germline V CDR1 and CDR2: SGHTS, YDEGEE. CDR3 region: CASSLGQAFMEQYF. The CDR3 DNA sequence: TGTGCCAGCAGCTTAGGACAGGCCTTCATGGAGCAGTACTTC.

This clone has just a few counts. The chain couples TRBV9 to TRBJ1-6; no clear D gene. The germline gives CDR1 SGDLS, CDR2 YYNGEE. The CDR3 spans 15 residues. Trimming removed 0 bases from V and 8 bases from J, with 12 bases in between. For the CDR3, the DNA is TGTGCCAGCAGCGTAGTAGCAAGGGCGGATTCACCCCTCCACTTT. Its protein is CASSVVARADSPLHF.

The V call is TRBV11-3, the J call TRBJ1-6, with D possibly being TRBD1 (5 bases). Trimming took 5 bases from V and 10 from J, leaving 12 bases between them. The CDR3 has 13 amino acids. Looked up from germline, CDR1 is SGHNT and CDR2 is YENEEA. In DNA, the CDR3 is TGTGCCAGCAGCCTGGGACCTCCATCACCCCTCCACTTT. It specifies CASSLGPPSPLHF.

The rearrangement joins TRBV11-1 to TRBJ2-1, with 9 positions matching TRBD2. The J segment lost 9 bases and the V segment lost 8 bases, leaving 11 bases of the junction unmatched. The germline V gene encodes CDR1 SGHAT and CDR2 FQDESV (reference sequence). This CDR3 comprises 14 residues. For the CDR3, the DNA is TGTGCCAGCCGGTGGGGCGGGGGGGCTTTTGAGCAGTTCTTC. This codes for CASRWGGGAFEQFF.

Details on this clone: The same CDR3 is also encoded by other DNA sequences in this sample. This sequence joins TRBV27 and TRBJ2-7; D is possibly TRBD2 (5 bases). Germline assignment: CDR1 MNHEY and CDR2 SMNVEV (reference sequence). V lost 10 bases and J 2 bases, leaving 12 bases between the germline ends. The CDR3 is made up of 12 amino acids. The CDR3 DNA is TGTGCCACCCGAGGGTCCCCCTACGAGCAGTACTTC. As protein: CATRGSPYEQYF.

This chain uses TRBV18 with TRBJ2-5; no clear D. This CDR3 spans 13 amino acids. Trimming removed 0 bases from V and 5 bases from J, with 7 bases in between. Germline-derived CDR1 and CDR2 are KGHSH and LQKENI. The DNA of the CDR3 is TGTGCCAGCTCACCACCGGACGAGGAGACCCAGTACTTC. It codes for CASSPPDEETQYF. Complete variable domain (other parts from reference TRBV18 and TRBJ2-5): NAGVMQNPRHLVRRRGQEARLRCSPMKGHSHVYWYRQLPEEGLKFMVYLQKENIIDESGMPKERFSAEFPKEGPSILRIQQVVRGDSAAYFCASSPPDEETQYFGPGTRLLVL.

For this clone: The sample carries other DNA sequences with the same CDR3. This CDR3 reads CASSPGNTEAFF. CDR3 nucleotide sequence: TGTGCCAGTAGTCCGGGAAACACTGAAGCTTTCTTT. The chain links TRBV19 to TRBJ1-1; no definite D call. Trimming took 5 bases from V and 2 from J, leaving 6 bases between them. CDR1 LNHDA and CDR2 SQIVND come from the germline V gene (reference sequence). This CDR3 is built from 12 residues. The whole variable domain, remainder taken from reference TRBV19 and TRBJ1-1, is DGGITQSPKYLFRKEGQNVTLSCEQNLNHDAMYWYRQDPGQGLRLIYYSQIVNDFQKGDIAEGYSVSREKKESFPLTVTSAQKNPTAFYLCASSPGNTEAFFGQGTRLTVV.

The V and J genes are TRBV13 and TRBJ2-3; D gene unclear. With 0 bases removed from V and 1 base from J, the gap between germline ends came to 8 bases. The germline CDR1 and CDR2 sequences are PRHDT and FYEKMQ (reference sequence). This CDR3 is 15 amino acids long. The CDR3 DNA reads TGTGCCAGCAGCTTAGGACTGGAAGGCACAGATACGCAGTATTTT. Translation gives CASSLGLEGTDTQYF.

The gene calls are TRBV5-4 and TRBJ1-1; tentative D call: TRBD1 (5 bases). The CDR3 loop spans 13 amino acids. Germline-derived CDR1 and CDR2 are SGHNT and YYREEE (reference sequence). The ends were cut back, 4 bases at V and 4 bases at J, with 11 bases in the middle. CDR3 residues: CASSVTGGTEAFF. The CDR3 DNA follows: TGTGCCAGCAGCGTTACAGGTGGCACTGAAGCTTTCTTT. Variable domain in full (rest from reference TRBV5-4 and TRBJ1-1): ETGVTQSPTHLIKTRGQQVTLRCSSQSGHNTVSWYQQALGQGPQFIFQYYREEENGRGNFPPRFSGLQFPNYSSELNVNALELDDSALYLCASSVTGGTEAFFGQGTRLTVV.

The chain employs TRBV7-9 and TRBJ1-5; 7 bases line up with TRBD1. CDR1 is SEHNR, CDR2 FQNEAQ, per germline (reference sequence). This CDR3 has 14 amino acids. Losses at the gene ends were 6 bases for V and 4 bases for J; bases not matched to a gene: 6. The CDR3 DNA sequence: TGTGCCAGCAGTGACCCGGGACAGAATCAGCCCCAGCATTTT. Its protein product is CASSDPGQNQPQHF.

The V gene is TRBV10-2, the J gene TRBJ2-1, with 7 bases that match TRBD2. Germline CDR1 and CDR2: WSHSY and SAAADI. V lost 4 bases to trimming and J lost 2 bases; unmatched junction nucleotides: 5. CDR3 length: 15 residues. The DNA of the CDR3 is TGCGCCAGCAGTGGGGCGGGAGTTGCCTACAATGAGCAGTTCTTC. This translates into CASSGAGVAYNEQFF.

This clone was seen once. The J gene is TRBJ2-7, the V gene TRBV5-4, with D possibly matching TRBD1 (6 bases). The CDR3 extends over 12 amino acids. Germline V lookup: CDR1 SGHNT, CDR2 YYREEE (reference sequence). Trimming took 4 bases from V and 3 from J, leaving 8 bases between them. The CDR3, as DNA: TGTGCCAGCAGCGCACAGGGCTACGAGCAGTACTTC. Its protein is CASSAQGYEQYF.

CDR3 in DNA: TGTGCCAGCTTCTTCGAGCGGGAGGCAGATACGCAGTATTTT. Amino acids: CASFFEREADTQYF. The chain carries TRBV2 and TRBJ2-3; 9 bases align to TRBD2. Per the germline V gene, CDR1 is SNHLY and CDR2 is FYNNEI. This CDR3 spans 14 amino acids. With 8 bases clipped from V and 4 bases from J, the junction kept 7 bases outside the gene matches.

The J gene is TRBJ1-6, the V gene TRBV7-9; 9 bases line up with TRBD1. The CDR3 has 17 residues. V dropped 5 bases and J dropped 10; count of bases not matched to a gene: 15. The V gene's germline CDR1 is SEHNR and CDR2 FQNEAQ (reference sequence). The CDR3 reads CASSPPQIGQGRSPLHF. Here the CDR3 DNA reads TGTGCCAGCAGCCCACCCCAAATTGGACAGGGGAGGTCACCCCTCCACTTT.

This clone appeared once. J is TRBJ2-7 and V is TRBV6-5; D perhaps matches TRBD1 (6 bases). The ends were cut back, 7 bases at V and 2 bases at J, with 12 bases in the middle. The CDR3 covers 13 residues. Germline CDR1 reads MNHEY; CDR2 reads SVGAGI. The CDR3 reads CASTPTGTYEQYF. CDR3 sequence (DNA): TGTGCCAGCACCCCGACAGGTACCTACGAGCAGTACTTC.

This sequence joins TRBV6-5 and TRBJ1-2; D remains unclear. Germline V gene sequence: CDR1 MNHEY, CDR2 SVGAGI. Trimming cost V 6 bases and J 3 bases, with 11 bases left between them. The CDR3 has 13 residues. The CDR3 region is CASSHLGDYGYTF. The CDR3, as DNA: TGTGCCAGCAGCCACCTAGGAGACTATGGCTACACCTTC.

The chain employs TRBV27 and TRBJ2-7, with 8 bases that match TRBD1. With 2 bases clipped from V and 0 bases from J, the junction kept 6 bases outside the gene matches. The CDR3 extends over 16 amino acids. The germline gives CDR1 MNHEY, CDR2 SMNVEV (reference sequence). The CDR3 DNA is TGTGCCAGCAGTTTACGCGGGACAGGCAGCTCCTACGAGCAGTACTTC. It yields the protein CASSLRGTGSSYEQYF.